This T cell receptor beta chain was captured in a study of shared clonotypes between healthy human individuals. Study background: Each donor contributed plates that comprised three CD4 naive, three CD4 memory, two CD8 naive and one CD8 memory.

Generated by immunoSEQ multiplex PCR, the TCRdb table keeps only in-frame clones and is missing some. The sample has hundreds of thousands of clones, roughly 96% seen once. CD8 cells regarded as naive lacked CD45RO, were positively chosen for CCR7, and omitted terminally differentiated effector memory CD45RA+ cells. As regards this clone: No antigen is known for it.

The germline V gene has CDR1 SQVTM and CDR2 ANQGSEA. The length of the CDR3 is 13 residues. The V and J ends lost 5 bases and 0 bases, in that order; junction bases with no gene match: 3. The study's findings and limits: Estimated richness was generally greater in naive than memory subsets. It was only blood that was sampled, and tissue repertoires likely differ. Rarefaction showed that sequencing of sorted subsets was incomplete (despite large depth).

This TCR derives from a woman in her twenties or thirties in good health. The sample taken for sequencing was naive CD8+ T cells sorted from blood. The gene calls are TRBV29-1 and TRBJ2-7; 8 bases line up with TRBD2. CDR3 residues: CSVSSGLSYEQYF. DNA of the CDR3: TGCAGCGTTTCTAGCGGGCTCTCCTACGAGCAGTACTTC.